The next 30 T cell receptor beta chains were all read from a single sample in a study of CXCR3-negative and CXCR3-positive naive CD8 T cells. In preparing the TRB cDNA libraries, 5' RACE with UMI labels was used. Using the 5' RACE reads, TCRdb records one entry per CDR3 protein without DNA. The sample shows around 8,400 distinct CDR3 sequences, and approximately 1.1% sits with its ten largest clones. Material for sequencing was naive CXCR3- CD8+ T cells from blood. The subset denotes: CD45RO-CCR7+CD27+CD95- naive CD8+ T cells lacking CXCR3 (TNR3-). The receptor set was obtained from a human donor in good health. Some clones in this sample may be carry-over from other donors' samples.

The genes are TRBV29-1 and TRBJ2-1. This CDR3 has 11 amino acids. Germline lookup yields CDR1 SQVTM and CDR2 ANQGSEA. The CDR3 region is CSVVLRNEQFF.

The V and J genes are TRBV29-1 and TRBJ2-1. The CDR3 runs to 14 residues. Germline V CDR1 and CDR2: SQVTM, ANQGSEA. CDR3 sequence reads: CSVGKTGSYNEKFF.

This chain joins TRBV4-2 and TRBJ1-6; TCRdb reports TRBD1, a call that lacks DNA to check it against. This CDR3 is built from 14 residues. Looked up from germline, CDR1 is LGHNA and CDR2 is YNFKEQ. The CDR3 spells CASSQGTGGSPLHF.

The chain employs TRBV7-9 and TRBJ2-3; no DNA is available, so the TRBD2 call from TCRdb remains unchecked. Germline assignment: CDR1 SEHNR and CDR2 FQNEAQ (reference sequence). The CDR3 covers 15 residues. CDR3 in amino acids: CASSLDPGVLDTQYF. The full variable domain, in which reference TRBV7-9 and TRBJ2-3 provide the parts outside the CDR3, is DTGVSQNPRHKITKRGQNVTFRCDPISEHNRLYWYRQTLGQGPEFLTYFQNEAQLEKSRLLSDRFSAERPKGSFSTLEIQRTEQGDSAMYLCASSLDPGVLDTQYFGPGTRLTVL.

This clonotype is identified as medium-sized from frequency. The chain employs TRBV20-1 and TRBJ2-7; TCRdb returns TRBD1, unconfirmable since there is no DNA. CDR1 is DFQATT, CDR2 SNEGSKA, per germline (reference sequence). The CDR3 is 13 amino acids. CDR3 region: CSGEGQGSYEQYF.

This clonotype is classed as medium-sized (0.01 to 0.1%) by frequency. The CDR3 sequence: CASSYSGDEQYF. The V gene is TRBV6-5, the J gene TRBJ2-7. The germline CDR1 and CDR2 sequences are MNHEY and SVGAGI. The CDR3 length is 12 residues.

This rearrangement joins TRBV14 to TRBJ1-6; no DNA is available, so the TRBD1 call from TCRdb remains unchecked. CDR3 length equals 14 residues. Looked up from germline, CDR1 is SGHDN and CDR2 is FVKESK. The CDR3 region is CASSPGQGISPLHF.

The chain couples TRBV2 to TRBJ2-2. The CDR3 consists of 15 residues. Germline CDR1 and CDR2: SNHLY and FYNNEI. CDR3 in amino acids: CASSEYGGNTGELFF.

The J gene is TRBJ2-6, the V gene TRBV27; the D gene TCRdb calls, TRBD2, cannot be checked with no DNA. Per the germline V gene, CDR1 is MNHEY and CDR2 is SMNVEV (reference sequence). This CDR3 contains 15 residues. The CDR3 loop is CASSAGAAGANVLTF.

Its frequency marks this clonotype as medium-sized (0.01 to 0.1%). This chain's CDR3 is CSARVAHDIYGYTF. The chain joins TRBV20-1 to TRBJ1-2. The germline gives CDR1 DFQATT, CDR2 SNEGSKA (reference sequence). The CDR3 has 14 amino acids.

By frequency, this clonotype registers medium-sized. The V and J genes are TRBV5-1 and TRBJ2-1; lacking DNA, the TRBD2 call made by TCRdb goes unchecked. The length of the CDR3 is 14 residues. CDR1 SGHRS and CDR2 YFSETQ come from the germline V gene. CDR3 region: CASTLREGPNEQFF.

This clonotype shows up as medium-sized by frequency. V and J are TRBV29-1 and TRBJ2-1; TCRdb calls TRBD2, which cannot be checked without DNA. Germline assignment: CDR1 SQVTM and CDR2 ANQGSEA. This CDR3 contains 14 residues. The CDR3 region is CSVEGLAGNNEQFF.

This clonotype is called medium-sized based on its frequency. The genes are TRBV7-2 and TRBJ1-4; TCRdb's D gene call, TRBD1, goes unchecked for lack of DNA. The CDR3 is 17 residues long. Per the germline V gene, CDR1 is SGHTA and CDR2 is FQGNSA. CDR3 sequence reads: CASSLVARGSANEKLFF.

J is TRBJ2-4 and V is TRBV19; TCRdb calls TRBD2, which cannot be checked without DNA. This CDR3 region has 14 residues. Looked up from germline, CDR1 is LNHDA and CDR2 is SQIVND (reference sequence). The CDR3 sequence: CASNPGLAGGIQYF.

CDR3 region: CASSLAASGTYEQYF. The genes are TRBV5-6 and TRBJ2-7; the D call of TRBD2 rests on TCRdb alone, since no DNA is present to check it. Looked up from germline, CDR1 is SGHDT and CDR2 is YYEEEE. The CDR3 has 15 residues.

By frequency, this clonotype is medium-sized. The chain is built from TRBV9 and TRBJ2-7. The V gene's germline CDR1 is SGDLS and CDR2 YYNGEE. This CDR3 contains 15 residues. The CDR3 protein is CASSVASGFAYEQYF.

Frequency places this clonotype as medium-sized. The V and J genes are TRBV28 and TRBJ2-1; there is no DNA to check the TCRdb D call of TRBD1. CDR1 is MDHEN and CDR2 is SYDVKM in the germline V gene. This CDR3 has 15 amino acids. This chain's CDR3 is CASSLSLGAYNEQFF.

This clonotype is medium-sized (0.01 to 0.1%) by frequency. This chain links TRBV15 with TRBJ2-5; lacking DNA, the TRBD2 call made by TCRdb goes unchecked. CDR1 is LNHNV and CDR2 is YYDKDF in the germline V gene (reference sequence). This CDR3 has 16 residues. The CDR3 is CATSRGHSGAQETQYF.

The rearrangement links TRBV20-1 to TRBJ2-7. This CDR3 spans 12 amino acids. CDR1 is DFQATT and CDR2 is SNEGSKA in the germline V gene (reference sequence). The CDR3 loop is CSAPRSTYEQYF.

Here the CDR3 reads CASSPDGDTQYF. The V and J genes are TRBV7-9 and TRBJ2-3. In germline, CDR1 is SEHNR, CDR2 FQNEAQ (reference sequence). This CDR3 has 12 residues.

The CDR3 sequence is CASSLGTRDNEQFF. V and J are TRBV28 and TRBJ2-1; the D call of TRBD1 rests on TCRdb alone, since no DNA is present to check it. The CDR3 runs 14 residues. Germline loops: CDR1 MDHEN, CDR2 SYDVKM.

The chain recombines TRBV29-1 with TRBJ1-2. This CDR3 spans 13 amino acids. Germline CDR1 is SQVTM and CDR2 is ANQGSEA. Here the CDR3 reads CSVDPRGDYGYTF.

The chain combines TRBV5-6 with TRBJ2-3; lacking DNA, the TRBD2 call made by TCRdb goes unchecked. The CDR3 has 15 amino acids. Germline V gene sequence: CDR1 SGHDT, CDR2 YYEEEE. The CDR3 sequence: CASSSAGGSTDTQYF.

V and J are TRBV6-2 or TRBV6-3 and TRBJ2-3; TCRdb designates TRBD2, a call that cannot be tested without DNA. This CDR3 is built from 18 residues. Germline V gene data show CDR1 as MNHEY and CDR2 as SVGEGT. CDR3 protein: CASSSQPSLAESTDTQYF.

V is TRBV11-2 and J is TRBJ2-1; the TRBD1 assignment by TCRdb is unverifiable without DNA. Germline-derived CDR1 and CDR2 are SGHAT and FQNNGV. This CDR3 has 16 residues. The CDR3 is CASSLDPSRGYNEQFF.

CDR3 region: CASSDGAGGKYEQFF. V usage is TRBV10-1 and J usage is TRBJ2-1; with no DNA, the TCRdb D assignment of TRBD1 cannot be verified. The germline gives CDR1 WNHNN, CDR2 SYGVQD (reference sequence). CDR3 length equals 15 residues.

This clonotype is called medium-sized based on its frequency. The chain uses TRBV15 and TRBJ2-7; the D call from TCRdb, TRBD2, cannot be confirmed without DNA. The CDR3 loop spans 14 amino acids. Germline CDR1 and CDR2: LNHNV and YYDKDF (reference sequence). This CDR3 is CATSSRDFSYEQYF. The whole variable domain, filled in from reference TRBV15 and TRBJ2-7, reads DAMVIQNPRYQVTQFGKPVTLSCSQTLNHNVMYWYQQKSSQAPKLLFHYYDKDFNNEADTPDNFQSRRPNTSFCFLDIRSPGLGDTAMYLCATSSRDFSYEQYFGPGTRLTVT.

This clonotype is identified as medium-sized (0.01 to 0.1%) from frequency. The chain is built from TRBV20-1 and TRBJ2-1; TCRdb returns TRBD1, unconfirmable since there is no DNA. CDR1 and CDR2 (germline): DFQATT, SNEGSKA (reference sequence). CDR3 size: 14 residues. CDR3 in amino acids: CSVAPGGSYNEQFF.

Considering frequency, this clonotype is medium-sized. This chain's CDR3 is CASSSVVTTSGANVLTF. The genes are TRBV7-9 and TRBJ2-6. Looked up from germline, CDR1 is SEHNR and CDR2 is FQNEAQ (reference sequence). The CDR3 covers 17 residues.

Here the CDR3 reads CASSLWPGGPDTQYF. The J gene is TRBJ2-3, the V gene TRBV27; TCRdb's assignment of TRBD2 cannot be checked, as there is no DNA. In germline, CDR1 is MNHEY, CDR2 SMNVEV (reference sequence). This CDR3 has 15 amino acids.